The 5 T cell receptor beta chains given below trace back to one sample, sequenced in a study of OX40 agonist ivuxolimab in advanced cancers. TCRdb keeps only in-frame clones here, not all; method: immunoSEQ multiplex PCR. The profile shows around 50,000 clones, approximately 83% of them singletons. Sequencing used CD4+ or CD8+ T cells sorted from blood, obtained in a trial of the OX40 agonist ivuxolimab. These receptors all stem from an adult with an advanced solid tumor such as melanoma, head and neck, liver or kidney cancer.

The chain combines TRBV29-1 with TRBJ2-7; no definite D call. Trimming took 7 bases from V and 3 from J, leaving 13 bases between them. This CDR3 comprises 12 residues. Germline-derived CDR1 and CDR2 are SQVTM and ANQGSEA. The CDR3 sequence is CSALGNNYEQYF. Written as DNA, the CDR3 is TGCAGCGCCCTAGGAAATAACTACGAGCAGTACTTC.

J is TRBJ1-2 and V is TRBV15; weak D call: TRBD1 (5 bases). This CDR3 is built from 17 residues. Germline V CDR1 and CDR2: LNHNV, YYDKDF (reference sequence). Trimming stripped 1 base from V and 0 bases from J, with 15 bases between. DNA for the CDR3: TGTGCCACCAGCAGAGGCGGAGCAGGGCAAGCTAACTATGGCTACACCTTC. It specifies CATSRGGAGQANYGYTF.

V and J are TRBV13 and TRBJ2-7; 9 bases are a match to TRBD2. V was pared by 5 bases and J by 6 bases, with 14 bases of the junction left unmatched. Germline loops: CDR1 PRHDT, CDR2 FYEKMQ (reference sequence). This CDR3 spans 16 amino acids. CDR3 sequence: CASSPRGREGVPEQYF. CDR3 nucleotides: TGTGCCAGCAGCCCGAGGGGGCGGGAGGGGGTCCCCGAGCAGTACTTC.

The V and J genes are TRBV27 and TRBJ2-1; D not resolved. The germline CDR1 and CDR2 sequences are MNHEY and SMNVEV (reference sequence). Trimming left V 6 bases short and J 4 bases short, with 4 bases between. The CDR3 is 11 amino acids. The CDR3 nucleotides read TGTGCCAGCAGCCGGTACAATGAGCAGTTCTTC. This translates into CASSRYNEQFF.

The chain has TRBV10-2 and TRBJ2-7; possible D gene TRBD2, 6 bases. V lost 8 bases and J lost 3, with 14 bases in between. Per germline, CDR1 WSHSY and CDR2 SAAADI. The CDR3 loop spans 13 amino acids. The CDR3 sequence is CASSRQGGYEQYF. CDR3 DNA sequence: TGCGCCAGCTCTCGCCAGGGAGGCTACGAGCAGTACTTC.